A single T cell receptor beta chain is shown here with its context. It may be a read error: a sequence one base away is much more abundant. CDR1 is SQVTM, CDR2 ANQGSEA, per germline. This CDR3 comprises 10 residues. The V and J ends lost 3 bases and 12 bases respectively, with 8 bases between them. Unique molecular identifiers were incorporated during preparation of the TCRbeta library. TCRdb reprocessed the PCR reads with MiXCR, giving one entry per CDR3 protein. The table has hundreds of thousands of distinct CDR3 sequences, about 15% seen once. This entry belongs to a study of T-cell reconstitution after alpha-beta-depleted transplantation in children.

The sample here was PBMCs from the stem cell graft donor, taken from the stem cell graft. This clonotype originated in a human donor who donated a stem cell graft to a child with acute myeloid leukemia. This rearrangement joins TRBV29-1 to TRBJ1-4, with D hard to call. For the CDR3, the DNA is TGCAGCGTTGAGAGCGAGCAACTGTTTTTT. Translation gives CSVESEQLFF.